The 26 T cell receptor beta chains below come from one sample, sequenced in a study of blood T cell repertoires in COVID-19. Profiling relied on immunoSEQ multiplex PCR, and the TCRdb table lists in-frame clones only, not all of them. The table has around 80,000 clones, about 80% seen once. Sequenced: peripheral blood. The receptor set was obtained from a human donor in a cohort sampled during active COVID-19.

Only a few counts were recorded for this clone. The chain uses TRBV7-9 and TRBJ2-7, with a weak D call TRBD1 (6 bases). This CDR3 has 12 residues. Germline CDR1 SEHNR, CDR2 FQNEAQ (reference sequence). The germline V and J ends were trimmed by 4 bases and 4 bases, with 8 bases remaining between them. CDR3 amino acids: CASSSGAYEQYF. Written as DNA, the CDR3 is TGTGCCAGCAGCTCAGGGGCATACGAGCAGTACTTC.

This sequence joins TRBV27 and TRBJ2-7; 7 bases fit TRBD1. This CDR3 comprises 15 residues. V gave up 7 bases and J gave up 0 bases; unmatched junction bases: 9. Germline CDR1 is MNHEY and CDR2 is SMNVEV (reference sequence). CDR3 loop: CASTRLSGGSYEQYF. The CDR3, as DNA: TGTGCCAGCACCCGGCTCTCAGGGGGCTCCTACGAGCAGTACTTC.

The chain combines TRBV28 with TRBJ2-1, with 8 bases that match TRBD1. This CDR3 is built from 15 residues. After removal of 5 bases from V and 1 base from J, the junction contained 4 bases not matched to a gene. Germline CDR1 is MDHEN and CDR2 is SYDVKM. The CDR3 DNA sequence: TGTGCCAGCAGTCACTGGACAGGGTCCTACAATGAGCAGTTCTTC. Its translation: CASSHWTGSYNEQFF.

A remark on this clone: Only one base separates this from a far larger clonotype, so it likely reflects a read error. This chain links TRBV5-6 with TRBJ2-3, with D possibly matching TRBD2 (5 bases). The germline V gene has CDR1 SGHDT and CDR2 YYEEEE. V was clipped by 3 bases and J by 6 bases, with 5 bases between them. The CDR3 has 11 residues. CDR3 region: CASSSGDTQYF. CDR3 coding DNA: TGTGCCAGCAGCTCGGGGGATACGCAGTATTTT.

The DNA for the CDR3 is TGTGCCAGCAGCCCCCGGGGACAGCGCTCTGGAAACACCATATATTTT. It yields the protein CASSPRGQRSGNTIYF. The rearrangement links TRBV7-9 to TRBJ1-3, with 7 bases fitting TRBD1. V lost 5 bases to trimming and J lost 0 bases; unmatched junction nucleotides: 7. Germline assignment: CDR1 SEHNR and CDR2 FQNEAQ (reference sequence). CDR3 length equals 16 residues.

This chain joins TRBV6-6 and TRBJ2-5, with 8 bases that match TRBD1. Germline CDR1 is MNHNY and CDR2 is SVGAGI (reference sequence). V trimming: 7 bases; J trimming: 2 bases; junction bases outside the gene matches: 9. The CDR3 spans 15 residues. CDR3 DNA: TGTGCCAGCATTTCCTCAGGGGGCAAACAAGAGACCCAGTACTTC. Translating gives CASISSGGKQETQYF.

The CDR3: CASSLVMGMSGRSNEQFF. DNA for the CDR3: TGCGCCAGCAGCTTGGTAATGGGGATGAGCGGGAGAAGTAATGAGCAGTTCTTC. The chain recombines TRBV5-1 with TRBJ2-1, with 8 bases that match TRBD2. Germline trimming cut 0 bases from V and 7 bases from J; bases unmatched to any gene: 15. Germline V gene sequence: CDR1 SGHRS, CDR2 YFSETQ. The CDR3 is 18 amino acids. The full variable domain, completed using reference TRBV5-1 and TRBJ2-1, is KAGVTQTPRYLIKTRGQQVTLSCSPISGHRSVSWYQQTPGQGLQFLFEYFSETQRNKGNFPGRFSGRQFSNSRSEMNVSTLELGDSALYLCASSLVMGMSGRSNEQFFGPGTRLTVL.

This chain connects TRBV20-1 to TRBJ2-1; the match to TRBD2 covers 7 bases. Trimming removed 3 bases from V and 2 bases from J; junction bases left unmatched: 4. This CDR3 region has 14 residues. Germline lookup yields CDR1 DFQATT and CDR2 SNEGSKA (reference sequence). CDR3 in amino acids: CSASGLAAYNEQFF. DNA for the CDR3: TGCAGTGCTAGTGGGCTAGCGGCCTACAATGAGCAGTTCTTC.

At least ten counts were recorded for this clone. The V gene is TRBV11-3, the J gene TRBJ1-2; D gene ambiguous. Trimming stripped 6 bases from V and 9 bases from J, with 8 bases between. Germline assignment: CDR1 SGHNT and CDR2 YENEEA. The CDR3 is 10 amino acids. The CDR3 DNA reads as TGTGCCAGCAGGGGCCAGAGCTACACCTTC. Translating gives CASRGQSYTF.

J is TRBJ2-3 and V is TRBV11-3; 10 positions agree with TRBD1. With 1 base clipped from V and 6 bases from J, the junction kept 7 bases outside the gene matches. Germline values: CDR1 SGHNT, CDR2 YENEEA. The CDR3 is 16 amino acids. The CDR3 sequence: CASSLGGTGAIDTQYF. CDR3 sequence (DNA): TGTGCCAGCAGCTTAGGGGGGACAGGGGCAATCGATACGCAGTATTTT.

This chain uses TRBV30 with TRBJ1-6, with TRBD1 matching 7 bases. The CDR3 is 15 residues long. Germline V gives CDR1 GTSNPN, CDR2 SVGIG (reference sequence). Trimming took 4 bases from V and 7 from J; bases not matched to a gene: 10. This CDR3 is CAWTPKTGNNSPLHF. The CDR3, as DNA: TGTGCCTGGACCCCCAAGACAGGGAACAATTCACCCCTCCACTTT.

The rearrangement links TRBV23-1 to TRBJ2-5; possible D gene TRBD2, 5 bases. TRBV23-1 is an open reading frame, and its role is uncertain. This CDR3 is 16 amino acids long. V dropped 4 bases and J dropped 5 bases, with 20 bases sitting between them. CDR3 sequence (DNA): TGCGCCAGCAGTCGCCGCGGGCCACCCCACGGGGAGACCCAGTACTTC. Translated: CASSRRGPPHGETQYF.

J is TRBJ2-5 and V is TRBV24-1, with TRBD2 matching 14 bases. With 4 bases clipped from V and 8 bases from J, the junction kept 5 bases outside the gene matches. The CDR3 is made up of 15 amino acids. Germline V gene sequence: CDR1 KGHDR, CDR2 SFDVKD. CDR3 sequence: CATSDGTSGGRTQYF. Written as DNA, the CDR3 is TGTGCCACCAGTGACGGGACTAGCGGGGGACGAACCCAGTACTTC.

This chain links TRBV7-2 with TRBJ2-1; tentatively, D is TRBD1 (5 bases). Germline CDR1 reads SGHTA; CDR2 reads FQGNSA. The germline V and J ends were trimmed by 4 bases and 3 bases, with 13 bases remaining between them. The CDR3 length is 15 residues. In DNA form, the CDR3 reads TGTGCCAGCAGCTACACAGGCGAGCTCTACAATGAGCAGTTCTTC. This sequence encodes CASSYTGELYNEQFF.

The V gene is TRBV7-9, the J gene TRBJ1-2, with TRBD1 matching 7 bases. The CDR3 contains 14 residues. The V gene end was trimmed by 6 bases and the J gene end by 4 bases; junction bases not matched to a gene: 8. Germline CDR1 reads SEHNR; CDR2 reads FQNEAQ (reference sequence). The CDR3 DNA reads TGTGCCAGCAGACCCGGGACAGAGTTCTATGGCTACACCTTC. Protein sequence: CASRPGTEFYGYTF.

The rearrangement links TRBV3-1 (or the pseudogene TRBV3-2) to TRBJ2-1, with 10 bases identical to TRBD2. The CDR3 extends over 16 amino acids. V lost 3 bases, J lost 6 bases, and 8 bases stayed unmatched. The V gene's germline CDR1 is LGHDT and CDR2 YNNKEL (reference sequence). Here the CDR3 reads CASSQVLAGVSNEQFF. The CDR3 DNA follows: TGTGCCAGCAGCCAGGTTCTAGCGGGAGTCTCCAATGAGCAGTTCTTC.

The rearrangement links TRBV2 to TRBJ2-1; 9 nucleotides agree with TRBD2. The CDR3 extends over 15 amino acids. The ends lost 5 bases at V and 8 bases at J; junction bases unmatched: 10. CDR1 is SNHLY, CDR2 FYNNEI, per germline. CDR3 DNA: TGTGCCAGCAGTCTCCTTAGCGGGAGTCGCGATGAGCAGTTCTTC. Translating gives CASSLLSGSRDEQFF.

The rearrangement joins TRBV18 to TRBJ1-2; the D is unclear. The germline V gene has CDR1 KGHSH and CDR2 LQKENI. The CDR3 is 14 amino acids. Trimming stripped 0 bases from V and 8 bases from J, with 13 bases between. The CDR3 here is CASSPPRNLYGYTF. CDR3 DNA: TGTGCCAGCTCACCACCCAGGAACCTCTACGGCTACACCTTC. Full variable domain (remainder filled in from reference TRBV18 and TRBJ1-2): NAGVMQNPRHLVRRRGQEARLRCSPMKGHSHVYWYRQLPEEGLKFMVYLQKENIIDESGMPKERFSAEFPKEGPSILRIQQVVRGDSAAYFCASSPPRNLYGYTFGSGTRLTVV.

The V call is TRBV5-1, the J call TRBJ2-3; the match to TRBD1 covers 9 bases. Trimming cost V 4 bases and J 0 bases; bases outside gene matches: 12. The CDR3 covers 18 residues. CDR1 and CDR2 from the germline V gene are SGHRS and YFSETQ. Here the CDR3 reads CASSIRTGAAVSTDTQYF. In DNA form, the CDR3 reads TGCGCCAGCAGCATAAGGACAGGGGCGGCTGTCAGCACAGATACGCAGTATTTT.

V usage is TRBV19 and J usage is TRBJ1-6; weak D call: TRBD1 (6 bases). This CDR3 region has 14 residues. From germline, CDR1 is LNHDA and CDR2 SQIVND (reference sequence). V was pared by 3 bases and J by 7 bases, with 10 bases between. CDR3 coding DNA: TGTGCCAGTAGTATTGCAGGGGAGAATTCACCCCTCCACTTT. This gives the protein CASSIAGENSPLHF.

In its sample, this clone was seen a few times. The CDR3: CASSATSRGGEQYF. DNA of the CDR3: TGCGCCAGCAGTGCGACTAGTAGGGGCGGCGAGCAGTACTTC. The chain links TRBV10-1 to TRBJ2-7; TRBD2 might be the D (6 bases). The CDR3 is made up of 14 amino acids. Germline-derived CDR1 and CDR2 are WNHNN and SYGVQD (reference sequence). Trimming pared 4 bases from V and 6 bases from J, leaving 16 bases between.

The chain employs TRBV30 and TRBJ2-3; 8 positions match TRBD1. Germline V gene sequence: CDR1 GTSNPN, CDR2 SVGIG (reference sequence). Losses at the gene ends were 1 base for V and 1 base for J; bases not matched to a gene: 4. CDR3 size: 15 residues. CDR3 sequence: CAWSAGTGRTDTQYF. CDR3 in DNA: TGTGCCTGGAGTGCTGGGACAGGCCGCACAGATACGCAGTATTTT.

CDR3 sequence: CASSLALASGYTF. As DNA, the CDR3 is TGTGCCAGCAGCCTCGCACTTGCGTCAGGCTACACCTTC. V usage is TRBV11-2 and J usage is TRBJ1-2; D is unresolved. The CDR3 is made up of 13 amino acids. Germline V gene sequence: CDR1 SGHAT, CDR2 FQNNGV. Between the trimmed V and J ends, which lost 5 bases and 8 bases, there was a span of 15 bases.

The chain recombines TRBV28 with TRBJ1-1; D remains ambiguous. Per germline, CDR1 MDHEN and CDR2 SYDVKM. Trimming removed 7 bases from V and 11 bases from J, with 20 bases in between. The CDR3 loop spans 13 amino acids. The CDR3 nucleotides read TGTGCCAGCATCTCCCCGAAGAGGGTGGGTGCTTTCTTT. Residues: CASISPKRVGAFF.

The genes are TRBV13 and TRBJ2-3; 8 nucleotides agree with TRBD1. CDR1 is PRHDT and CDR2 is FYEKMQ in the germline V gene (reference sequence). This CDR3 is built from 16 residues. V gave up 0 bases and J gave up 4 bases; unmatched junction bases: 6. CDR3 nucleotide sequence: TGTGCCAGCAGCTTAGGGACAGGGGTCGTCGCAGATACGCAGTATTTT. Amino acid sequence: CASSLGTGVVADTQYF.

V and J are TRBV6-1 and TRBJ1-5, with TRBD1 as a possible D gene (6 bases). Trimming cost V 0 bases and J 4 bases, with 10 bases left between them. Per germline, CDR1 MNHNS and CDR2 SASEGT. The length of the CDR3 is 15 residues. CDR3: CASSEAGQPNQPQHF. CDR3 nucleotides: TGTGCCAGCAGTGAAGCCGGACAGCCGAATCAGCCCCAGCATTTT.